The entry below describes one TCR beta chain. This clonotype was found many times. No cognate antigen has been identified for it. Per-nucleotide qualities are absent, and no much larger clonotype sits a single base away. The data were taken from a study of T-cell reconstitution after alpha-beta-depleted transplantation in children (dated by TCRdb to 2016 to 2018). Notes on the research overall: The study quantitatively tracked T-cell immune reconstitution after TCRalphabeta/CD19-depleted allogeneic hematopoietic cell transplantation in children using TCR repertoire profiling.

Libraries were made using PCR. These reads were obtained on an Illumina HiSeq 2500. Molecular barcoding was employed in the preparation of TCR libraries, with unique molecular identifiers being used to normalize TCRbeta repertoire quantification. TCRdb reprocessed the public reads (quality trimming at Q25 with fastp, clone calling with MiXCR) and kept in-frame beta chains. Identical CDR3 proteins give one entry, which carries the most common genes and DNA. Here the sample has approximately 83,000 distinct CDR3 sequences; over 9% occur a single time. The top ten constitute about 14% of the sample. Its CDR3 holds 11 amino acids, cysteine through phenylalanine. Only the CDR3 DNA stays, 33 bases, in frame from base 1. CDR1 and CDR2 are drawn from the germline V gene: SQVTM, ANQGSEA. V is shortened by 4 bases, J by 5 bases, and the region joining them spans 9 bases.

The TCR originated in a human donor who donated a stem cell graft to a child with inherited bone marrow failure. The rearrangement joined TRBV29-1 to TRBJ2-7; a tentative D call is TRBD1 (5 bases match). The specimen was PBMCs from the stem cell graft donor, collected from the stem cell graft. The DNA sequence is as follows: TGCAGCGTTGGCCAGGGCGACGAGCAGTACTTC. This sequence encodes CSVGQGDEQYF.